The 24 T cell receptor beta chains below were found in one sample sequenced in a study of cytomegalovirus exposure and HLA in healthy donors. Primers for the PCR totalled 60 Vbeta and 13 Jbeta. Measured with immunoSEQ multiplex PCR; TCRdb has only the in-frame clones, and not every one. The sample comprises fewer than 150,000 clones, more than 60% of which are singletons, and 4% to 5% rests with the top ten. Input material: PBMCs. All receptors derive from a woman aged 40 to 49 in good health and CMV-seronegative.

In regard to this clone: An end of the junction differs from the germline gene, which may be a read error. This rearrangement joins TRBV7-7 to TRBJ2-2, with 10 bases aligning to TRBD2. Germline-derived CDR1 and CDR2 are SSHAT and FNYEAQ (reference sequence). The CDR3 consists of 17 residues. The CDR3 is CASSPSTGLAGAGELFF. DNA of the CDR3: TGTGCTAGCAGCCCGAGCACGGGCCTAGCGGGAGCCGGGGAGCTGTTTTTT.

CDR3 protein: CASSQGSSGGGDTQYF. In DNA form, the CDR3 reads TGTGCCAGCAGCCAAGGCTCTAGCGGGGGTGGAGATACGCAGTATTTT. The chain couples TRBV4-2 to TRBJ2-3; 10 bases agree with TRBD2. From germline, CDR1 is LGHNA and CDR2 YNFKEQ. The CDR3 contains 16 residues. J was trimmed by 5 bases and V by 1 base; bases with no gene match: 6.

In DNA form, the CDR3 reads TGTGCCAGCAGCACCGGAGCGGCGGGCGACACCGGGGAGCTGTTTTTT. Its translation: CASSTGAAGDTGELFF. The chain joins TRBV21-1 to TRBJ2-2; the table's TRBD2 call for D was not verified on the DNA. TRBV21-1 is reported as a pseudogene. This CDR3 region has 16 residues.

The V gene is TRBV4-1, the J gene TRBJ1-6; D gene ambiguous. The V and J ends lost 0 bases and 5 bases respectively, with 8 bases between them. The germline V gene has CDR1 MGHRA and CDR2 YSYEKL. The CDR3 extends over 15 amino acids. CDR3 nucleotides: TGCGCCAGCAGCCAAGATCCCGCAGATAATTCACCCCTCCACTTT. This sequence encodes CASSQDPADNSPLHF.

This clone was detected once. The chain is built from TRBV9 and TRBJ2-2; 14 nucleotides line up with TRBD2. Germline V lookup: CDR1 SGDLS, CDR2 YYNGEE. The junction had 19 bases not matched to a gene; V was cut back by 0 bases and J by 6 bases. CDR3 length equals 22 residues. For the CDR3, the DNA is TGTGCCAGCAGCGTAGGGCTGACGGGACTAGCGGGAGTTGGGCAGTTTGCCGGGGAGCTGTTTTTT. Residues: CASSVGLTGLAGVGQFAGELFF.

This clone was seen a few times. The rearrangement uses TRBV9 and TRBJ2-3, with D perhaps matching TRBD2 (5 bases). The CDR3 has 14 residues. Deletions cut 0 bases from V and 2 bases from J, with 7 bases between. The germline V gene has CDR1 SGDLS and CDR2 YYNGEE. The CDR3 DNA follows: TGTGCCAGCAGCGTAGGAGGGTTCACAGATACGCAGTATTTT. It translates to CASSVGGFTDTQYF.

This clone was counted between two and nine times. The junction shows a germline mismatch at one end, possibly a read error. The V call is TRBV10-3, the J call TRBJ2-1; D possibly corresponds to TRBD2 (7 bases). The CDR3 is made up of 12 amino acids. Germline V gene lookup returns CDR1 ENHRY and CDR2 SYGVKD. CDR3 bases: TGTACCATCAGCCCTCGGGGGGCCGAGCAGTTCTTC. It translates to CTISPRGAEQFF.

CDR3 loop: CASSPPLEATKETQYF. CDR3 DNA: TGTGCCAGCAGCCCCCCCCTAGAGGCTACAAAAGAGACCCAGTACTTC. The V gene is TRBV7-9, the J gene TRBJ2-5; no definite D call. There are 16 residues in the CDR3. Trimming took off 5 bases at V and 3 bases at J, with 19 bases between the two ends. Germline CDR1 is SEHNR and CDR2 is FQNEAQ (reference sequence).

The rearrangement links TRBV10-3 to TRBJ2-3; TRBD2 aligns across 9 bases. The germline V gene encodes CDR1 ENHRY and CDR2 SYGVKD. V shed 6 bases and J 1 base; nucleotides not matched to a gene: 11. The CDR3 contains 17 residues. The CDR3 sequence is CAISSRVAGARTDTQYF. The DNA of the CDR3 is TGTGCCATCAGCTCCCGGGTAGCGGGGGCCCGCACAGATACGCAGTATTTT.

The chain recombines TRBV7-9 with TRBJ1-1, with D possibly being TRBD1 (5 bases). The CDR3 contains 14 residues. The germline V gene encodes CDR1 SEHNR and CDR2 FQNEAQ (reference sequence). Trimming took off 4 bases at V and 4 bases at J, with 13 bases between the two ends. The CDR3 coding sequence is TGTGCCAGCAGCTCGAGGGGAGGCGGCACTGAAGCTTTCTTT. Protein sequence: CASSSRGGGTEAFF. The full variable domain, completed using reference TRBV7-9 and TRBJ1-1, is DTGVSQNPRHKITKRGQNVTFRCDPISEHNRLYWYRQTLGQGPEFLTYFQNEAQLEKSRLLSDRFSAERPKGSFSTLEIQRTEQGDSAMYLCASSSRGGGTEAFFGQGTRLTVV.

This chain links TRBV19 with TRBJ1-2; possible D gene TRBD1, 5 bases. The CDR3 has 16 amino acids. From germline, CDR1 is LNHDA and CDR2 SQIVND (reference sequence). The germline V and J ends were trimmed by 7 bases and 8 bases, with 26 bases remaining between them. The CDR3 protein is CASTTGVGREVEGYTF. The CDR3 DNA reads TGTGCCAGTACCACCGGGGTCGGCAGGGAGGTGGAGGGCTACACCTTC.

The chain recombines TRBV9 with TRBJ1-3; 7 nucleotides line up with TRBD1. The germline gives CDR1 SGDLS, CDR2 YYNGEE. With 3 bases clipped from V and 2 bases from J, the junction kept 8 bases outside the gene matches. The CDR3 is 16 amino acids. CDR3 residues: CASSAMTGRPGNTIYF. CDR3 in DNA: TGTGCCAGCAGCGCTATGACAGGGCGCCCTGGAAACACCATATATTTT.

The CDR3 DNA reads as TGTGCCAGCAGCCAAGGAAGGGGACAGGATTCTGAAGCTTTCTTT. Translated: CASSQGRGQDSEAFF. The chain links TRBV4-2 to TRBJ1-1; 8 bases match TRBD1. The CDR3 has 15 amino acids. Trimming removed 1 base from V and 6 bases from J; junction bases left unmatched: 7. CDR1 and CDR2 from the germline V gene are LGHNA and YNFKEQ.

The rearrangement uses TRBV7-2 and TRBJ1-1, with a weak D call TRBD1 (5 bases). Germline V gives CDR1 SGHTA, CDR2 FQGNSA. The CDR3 extends over 14 amino acids. Trimming removed 1 base from V and 9 bases from J, with 15 bases in between. CDR3 sequence: CASSLEGGGEKAFF. CDR3 in DNA: TGTGCCAGCAGCTTAGAAGGTGGGGGGGAAAAAGCTTTCTTT.

This chain joins TRBV4-3 and TRBJ2-5; 8 bases align to TRBD2. Looked up from germline, CDR1 is LGHNA and CDR2 is YSLEER. The J segment lost 4 bases and the V segment lost 2 bases, leaving 3 bases of the junction unmatched. The CDR3 runs to 14 residues. The CDR3 DNA sequence: TGCGCCAGCAGCCAAACTAGCGGATCAGAGACCCAGTACTTC. Encoded protein: CASSQTSGSETQYF.

V and J are TRBV2 and TRBJ1-1; D remains ambiguous. Trimming shortened V by 6 bases and J by 1 base, and 15 bases separated the two germline ends. The CDR3 extends over 15 amino acids. Germline loops: CDR1 SNHLY, CDR2 FYNNEI. The DNA for the CDR3 is TGTGCCAGCAGGCCCGACACCGCAGGGAACACTGAAGCTTTCTTT. Amino acids: CASRPDTAGNTEAFF.

This chain joins TRBV2 and TRBJ1-1, with 7 bases aligning to TRBD1. The CDR3 is made up of 14 amino acids. The germline CDR1 and CDR2 sequences are SNHLY and FYNNEI. Trimming removed 7 bases from V and 3 bases from J; junction bases left unmatched: 8. This CDR3 reads CASTRQGQDTEAFF. The CDR3 coding sequence is TGTGCCAGCACTAGACAGGGTCAGGACACTGAAGCTTTCTTT.

CDR3 DNA: TGTGCCGAACCGGGACAGCCAACCTATGGCTACACCTTC. It yields the protein CAEPGQPTYGYTF. V gene TRBV9 combines with J gene TRBJ1-2, with TRBD1 matching 7 bases. J lost 4 bases, V lost 10 bases, and 10 bases had no gene match. Germline CDR1 reads SGDLS; CDR2 reads YYNGEE. The CDR3 length is 13 residues.

This rearrangement joins TRBV15 to TRBJ1-1, with D unclear. With 0 bases removed from V and 5 bases from J, the gap between germline ends came to 7 bases. Germline CDR1 reads LNHNV; CDR2 reads YYDKDF (reference sequence). The CDR3 is made up of 13 amino acids. CDR3 nucleotides: TGTGCCACCAGCAGAGATCAGGATACTGAAGCTTTCTTT. Its protein product is CATSRDQDTEAFF.

This clone showed up just once. The rearrangement joins TRBV14 to TRBJ1-1; D possibly corresponds to TRBD1 (5 bases). Germline CDR1 is SGHDN and CDR2 is FVKESK. The CDR3 sequence is 13 residues long. Trimming removed 1 base at V and 5 bases at J, with 8 bases between. The CDR3 loop reads CASSQAGGTEAFF. The CDR3 bases are TGTGCCAGCAGCCAAGCGGGGGGGACTGAAGCTTTCTTT.

This clone appeared once. The rearrangement joins TRBV7-2 to TRBJ2-7, with 9 bases fitting TRBD1. V trimming: 5 bases; J trimming: 6 bases; junction bases outside the gene matches: 17. The CDR3 covers 17 residues. Germline-derived CDR1 and CDR2 are SGHTA and FQGNSA. DNA for the CDR3: TGTGCCAGCAGCCCACCCTTAGGGACAGGGTTGTATGGCGAGCAGTACTTC. Its translation: CASSPPLGTGLYGEQYF.

This clone was observed a handful of times. The chain combines TRBV10-3 with TRBJ1-1; TRBD1 is a possible D gene (5 bases). The V and J ends lost 6 bases and 1 base respectively, with 9 bases between them. Germline V gives CDR1 ENHRY, CDR2 SYGVKD. This CDR3 has 13 residues. DNA for the CDR3: TGTGCCATCAGAGCTCAGGGGAACACTGAAGCTTTCTTT. It translates to CAIRAQGNTEAFF.

The chain employs TRBV6-5 and TRBJ2-3; a weak D match, TRBD1 (6 bases). CDR1 and CDR2 from the germline V gene are MNHEY and SVGAGI. Trimming left V 7 bases short and J 0 bases short, with 14 bases between. This CDR3 region has 15 residues. The CDR3 is CASNQGFLSTDTQYF. The CDR3 region has the DNA TGTGCCAGCAATCAGGGGTTCTTAAGCACAGATACGCAGTATTTT.

The V gene is TRBV7-8, the J gene TRBJ2-7; D is uncertain. The V and J ends lost 2 bases and 9 bases respectively, with 14 bases between them. This CDR3 has 13 residues. Germline V gives CDR1 SGHVS, CDR2 FQNEAQ. DNA of the CDR3: TGTGCCAGCAGCTTAAGTTGGCAGGTCGGGCAGTACTTC. Protein sequence: CASSLSWQVGQYF.